The sequence of this T cell receptor beta chain was determined in a study of blood T cell repertoires in COVID-19. Study-level background: The study drew acute and convalescent COVID-19 samples from the United States, Italy and Spain.

Clones were sequenced by immunoSEQ multiplex PCR, and TCRdb holds only the in-frame ones, with some missing. The sample includes some 140,000 clones, around 82% of them seen just once. The length of the CDR3 is 13 residues. Between the trimmed V and J ends, which lost 4 bases and 2 bases, there was a span of 10 bases. Looked up from germline, CDR1 is SGHRS and CDR2 is YFSETQ. The clonotype was recovered from a man aged 60-69 years with acute or convalescent COVID-19. Source material: peripheral blood. This chain uses TRBV5-1 with TRBJ2-7; D possibly corresponds to TRBD1 (6 bases). The CDR3 protein is CASSDDRTYEQYF. The CDR3 coding sequence is TGCGCCAGCAGCGATGACAGGACCTACGAGCAGTACTTC.